This passage covers 19 T cell receptor beta chains from one sample sequenced in a study of blood T cell repertoires in COVID-19. Produced via immunoSEQ multiplex PCR; TCRdb's table is partial and in-frame only. The sample contains some 290,000 clones, more than 70% of which appear only once. Sequencing was performed on peripheral blood. The receptors here all came from a woman aged 25 to 39 with COVID-19, enrolled during active disease.

Note on this clone: The sample carries other DNA sequences with the same CDR3. V is TRBV18 and J is TRBJ1-5, with D unresolved. The CDR3 is 13 residues long. V lost 6 bases and J 5 bases, leaving 11 bases between the germline ends. Germline V gives CDR1 KGHSH, CDR2 LQKENI. CDR3 sequence reads: CASSRGSDQPQHF. The CDR3 DNA reads TGTGCCAGCTCGCGAGGCAGTGATCAGCCCCAGCATTTT.

The V gene is TRBV29-1, the J gene TRBJ2-7, with 7 bases matching TRBD2. The CDR3 is made up of 13 amino acids. Losses at the gene ends were 7 bases for V and 2 bases for J; bases not matched to a gene: 8. CDR1 SQVTM and CDR2 ANQGSEA come from the germline V gene. CDR3 protein: CSATTSPTYEQYF. CDR3 sequence (DNA): TGCAGCGCTACGACTAGCCCAACCTACGAGCAGTACTTC.

This clone was detected once. The CDR3 nucleotides read TGTGCCAGCAGCCCCTACAATTCACCCCTCCACTTT. Its translation is CASSPYNSPLHF. The chain has TRBV21-1 and TRBJ1-6. TRBV21-1 is listed as a pseudogene. The CDR3 covers 12 residues.

The V call is TRBV5-8, the J call TRBJ2-1; TRBD2 matches 10 bases. The CDR3 is 15 residues long. V lost 3 bases to trimming and J lost 4 bases; unmatched junction nucleotides: 4. Germline CDR1 is SGHTS and CDR2 is YDEGEE. CDR3 loop: CASSYRTSGYNEQFF. CDR3 nucleotides: TGTGCCAGCAGCTACCGGACTAGCGGTTACAATGAGCAGTTCTTC.

The V call is TRBV28, the J call TRBJ2-1, with TRBD2 matching 7 bases. Trimming removed 7 bases from V and 3 bases from J; junction bases left unmatched: 12. The CDR3 sequence is 16 residues long. CDR1 is MDHEN and CDR2 is SYDVKM in the germline V gene. CDR3 residues: CASTLLVASGYNEQFF. As DNA, the CDR3 is TGTGCCAGCACCCTCCTGGTGGCTAGCGGCTACAATGAGCAGTTCTTC.

This chain uses TRBV28 with TRBJ2-2; 7 bases are a match to TRBD1. The CDR3 has 14 residues. CDR1 MDHEN and CDR2 SYDVKM come from the germline V gene. Trimming removed 10 bases from V and 3 bases from J; junction bases left unmatched: 8. CDR3: CATSDRFYTGELFF. The CDR3 coding sequence is TGTGCCACCTCGGACAGGTTTTACACCGGGGAGCTGTTTTTT.

This clone was seen more than once but under ten times. This chain links TRBV20-1 with TRBJ2-7, with a weak D call TRBD2 (5 bases). Trimming left V 3 bases short and J 3 bases short, with 6 bases between. This CDR3 comprises 11 residues. Germline values: CDR1 DFQATT, CDR2 SNEGSKA (reference sequence). This CDR3 is CSASRGYEQYF. The CDR3 DNA reads TGCAGTGCTAGCCGGGGCTACGAGCAGTACTTC.

This clone has more than one count but fewer than ten. Other DNA variants within this sample encode the same CDR3. The chain joins TRBV5-4 to TRBJ2-7; tentative D call: TRBD1 (6 bases). The CDR3 loop spans 14 amino acids. CDR1 SGHNT and CDR2 YYREEE come from the germline V gene (reference sequence). V lost 4 bases to trimming and J lost 0 bases, with 11 bases between them. CDR3 residues: CASSDRDNSYEQYF. The CDR3, as DNA: TGTGCCAGCAGCGACCGGGACAACTCCTACGAGCAGTACTTC.

The V call is TRBV6-5, the J call TRBJ2-7; 12 nucleotides line up with TRBD2. The V and J ends lost 6 bases and 4 bases, in that order; junction bases with no gene match: 7. Germline values: CDR1 MNHEY, CDR2 SVGAGI. The CDR3 runs to 15 residues. CDR3 DNA: TGTGCCAGCAGGATGACTAGCGGGAGTTTATACGAGCAGTACTTC. Translating it yields CASRMTSGSLYEQYF.

V gene TRBV27 combines with J gene TRBJ1-1, with D hard to call. Germline values: CDR1 MNHEY, CDR2 SMNVEV (reference sequence). V lost 5 bases and J 2 bases, leaving 9 bases between the germline ends. This CDR3 is built from 13 residues. The CDR3 sequence is CASSPRSNTEAFF. CDR3 in DNA: TGTGCCAGCAGTCCCCGGTCCAACACTGAAGCTTTCTTT.

The rearrangement links TRBV4-1 to TRBJ2-1; 9 nucleotides match TRBD2. The J segment lost 7 bases and the V segment lost 0 bases, leaving 4 bases of the junction unmatched. The CDR3 has 15 amino acids. The germline V gene has CDR1 MGHRA and CDR2 YSYEKL. In nucleotides, the CDR3 is TGCGCCAGCAGCCAAGATCTAGCGGGAAAAAATGAGCAGTTCTTC. This sequence encodes CASSQDLAGKNEQFF.

V and J are TRBV28 and TRBJ2-2; weak D call: TRBD2 (7 bases). CDR1 and CDR2 (germline): MDHEN, SYDVKM. The CDR3 spans 17 residues. V lost 6 bases and J 4 bases, leaving 21 bases between the germline ends. CDR3 residues: CASRLLMGGGSTGELFF. The CDR3 bases are TGTGCCAGCAGACTCCTAATGGGAGGGGGAAGCACCGGGGAGCTGTTTTTT.

The chain combines TRBV20-1 with TRBJ2-4; D may be TRBD2 (6 bases). The length of the CDR3 is 15 residues. Per the germline V gene, CDR1 is DFQATT and CDR2 is SNEGSKA (reference sequence). Trimming removed 3 bases at V and 2 bases at J, with 14 bases between. The CDR3 nucleotides are TGCAGTGCTAGTGGGAGACTAGTTCCCAAAAACATTCAGTACTTC. It translates to CSASGRLVPKNIQYF.

The chain carries TRBV2 and TRBJ2-2; 12 positions match TRBD1. J gave up 5 bases and V 6 bases, and 13 bases lay outside the gene matches. This CDR3 has 18 amino acids. Germline V lookup: CDR1 SNHLY, CDR2 FYNNEI. CDR3 sequence (DNA): TGTGCCAGCAGGGCCGGGACAGGGGGCGCCGGGGATACCGGGGAGCTGTTTTTT. This codes for CASRAGTGGAGDTGELFF.

The count of this clone is one. The V and J genes are TRBV3-1 (or the pseudogene TRBV3-2) and TRBJ2-3; D is undetermined. The CDR3 has 12 residues. Germline V gene sequence: CDR1 LGHDT, CDR2 YNNKEL (reference sequence). V was cut by 4 bases and J by 6 bases, with 8 bases left in between. This chain's CDR3 is CASSPPSDTQYF. Here the CDR3 DNA reads TGTGCCAGCAGCCCCCCCTCGGATACGCAGTATTTT.

The rearrangement links TRBV4-1 to TRBJ2-7; D remains ambiguous. CDR3 length equals 13 residues. Germline values: CDR1 MGHRA, CDR2 YSYEKL. V shed 1 base and J shed 0 bases, with 4 bases lying between them. CDR3 DNA: TGCGCCAGCAGCCAAGTCCTCTCCTACGAGCAGTACTTC. Its protein product is CASSQVLSYEQYF.

The chain uses TRBV12-1 and TRBJ1-5; TRBD1, the table's D call, lacks a check against the DNA. TRBV12-1 constitutes a pseudogene. The CDR3 length is 20 residues. The CDR3 DNA sequence: TGTGCCAGCAGCCCAGTGACAGGGGGAGGGGGGCTTGATAGCAATCAGCCCCAGCATTTT. Protein sequence: CASSPVTGGGGLDSNQPQHF.

The chain recombines TRBV4-3 with TRBJ2-1; no firm D call. The V and J ends lost 0 bases and 0 bases respectively, with 9 bases between them. This CDR3 is 16 amino acids long. The germline gives CDR1 LGHNA, CDR2 YSLEER. CDR3 region: CASSQDHWSSYNEQFF. In DNA form, the CDR3 reads TGCGCCAGCAGCCAAGATCACTGGAGCTCCTACAATGAGCAGTTCTTC.

V gene TRBV28 combines with J gene TRBJ1-5; 8 nucleotides line up with TRBD1. CDR3 length: 15 amino acids. After removal of 2 bases from V and 4 bases from J, the junction contained 4 bases not matched to a gene. CDR1 MDHEN and CDR2 SYDVKM come from the germline V gene. DNA of the CDR3: TGTGCCAGCAGTTTAAGGGGGACAGGTAATCAGCCCCAGCATTTT. Translated: CASSLRGTGNQPQHF.